The rows below give T cell receptor beta chains drawn from one sample of a study of beta chain features in type 1 diabetes. Sequencing was performed with immunoSEQ multiplex PCR; in TCRdb, only in-frame clones are kept and a portion is missing. The sample holds about 160,000 clones, 7.5% to 9.5% seen once. What was sequenced was central memory CD4+ T cells from blood. These receptors were collected from a woman aged 18-29 years with type 1 diabetes. Both conserved end residues are part of each CDR3. The D gene is left open where the match is weak. The size entry is marked missing in some rows and otherwise reads once, few, many or a size class.

CDR3 length	clone size	J gene	D gene	V gene	CDR3 DNA	CDR3 protein
14	many	TRBJ1-2	-	TRBV15	TGTGCCACCAGCAGCCCCTCGGGGATCTATGGCTACACCTTC	CATSSPSGIYGYTF
17	few	TRBJ2-5	TRBD2	TRBV27	TGTGCCAGCAGCCCTTATTGGACTAGCGGGAGCGGAGAGACCCAGTACTTC	CASSPYWTSGSGETQYF
14	-	TRBJ2-5	TRBD2	TRBV5-4	TGTGCCAGCAGCCCGAGGATGGGGGGGGAGACCCAGTACTTC	CASSPRMGGETQYF
15	few	TRBJ1-6	-	TRBV9	TGTGCCAGCAGCGTAGCCGGGAAGCCGAATTCACCCCTCCACTTT	CASSVAGKPNSPLHF
15	few	TRBJ2-3	-	TRBV19	TGTGCAAGTAGGGATTGGGGGGAGTCGACAGATACGCAGTATTTT	CASRDWGESTDTQYF
13	-	TRBJ2-7	-	TRBV28	TGTGCCAGCAGTTGGCTCAGGGACTCCGAGCAGTACTTC	CASSWLRDSEQYF
16	-	TRBJ2-3	-	TRBV7-2	TGTGCCAGCAGCTCGAACAGGGCTCGGGGCACAGATACGCAGTATTTT	CASSSNRARGTDTQYF
14	-	TRBJ2-7	-	TRBV4-3	TGCGCCAGCAGCCAAGATCAGGAACTCTACGAGCAGTACTTC	CASSQDQELYEQYF
15	few	TRBJ2-5	TRBD1	TRBV10-3	TGTGCCATCAGTGAGTCGACAGGGTCGGAAGAGACCCAGTACTTC	CAISESTGSEETQYF
14	few	TRBJ2-7	TRBD1	TRBV9	TGTGCCAGCAGCGTAGGAGGACAGGGGGACGAGCAGTACTTC	CASSVGGQGDEQYF
13	few	TRBJ1-1	-	TRBV5-1	TGCGCCAGCAGCTGGGAGGGGAACACTGAAGCTTTCTTT	CASSWEGNTEAFF
14	-	TRBJ2-7	-	TRBV7-9	TGTGCCAGCAGCTTAGGTTTCGGGGTAAGCGAGCAGTACTTC	CASSLGFGVSEQYF
13	-	TRBJ2-5	-	TRBV18	TGTGCCAGCTCGAAACCAGGGGGGGAGACCCAGTACTTC	CASSKPGGETQYF